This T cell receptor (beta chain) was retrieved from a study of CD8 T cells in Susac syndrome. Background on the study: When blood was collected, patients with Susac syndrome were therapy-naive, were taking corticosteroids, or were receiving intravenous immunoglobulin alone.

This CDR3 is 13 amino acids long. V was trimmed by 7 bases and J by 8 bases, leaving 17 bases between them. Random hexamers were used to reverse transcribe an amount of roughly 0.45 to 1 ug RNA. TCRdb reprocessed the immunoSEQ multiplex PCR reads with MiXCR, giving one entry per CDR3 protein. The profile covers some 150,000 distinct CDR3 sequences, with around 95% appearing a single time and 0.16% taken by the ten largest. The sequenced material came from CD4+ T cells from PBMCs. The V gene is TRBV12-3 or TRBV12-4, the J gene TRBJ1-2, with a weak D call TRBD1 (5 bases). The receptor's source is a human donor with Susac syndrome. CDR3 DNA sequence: TGTGCCAGCACCCCGACAGTTCCTGAAGGCTACACCTTC. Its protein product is CASTPTVPEGYTF.